This TCR beta chain appears in the sequencing data of a study of shared clonotypes between healthy human individuals. Sequencing was performed with immunoSEQ multiplex PCR; in TCRdb, only in-frame clones are kept and a portion is missing. Among 1.5 million to 2.5 million clones listed, around 96% were seen once. Naive-designated CD8 cells lacked CD45RO, were positively enriched for CCR7, and omitted terminally differentiated effector memory CD45RA+ cells. Germline-derived CDR1 and CDR2 are MNHNS and SASEGT. With 2 bases clipped from V and 2 bases from J, the junction kept 7 bases outside the gene matches. The CDR3 consists of 16 residues.

This TCR derives from a man aged 18 to 30 in good health. V usage is TRBV6-1 and J usage is TRBJ2-3; 7 positions match TRBD2. Sequencing input: naive CD8+ T cells sorted from blood. As DNA, the CDR3 is TGTGCCAGCAGTGAACTAGCGGCGAAAAACACAGATACGCAGTATTTT. This encodes CASSELAAKNTDTQYF.